Listed here is a single TCR beta chain. Its antigen is unknown. Trimming took 1 base from V and 11 from J, leaving 11 bases between them. Germline CDR1 SGHAT, CDR2 FQNNGV. The CDR3 runs 13 residues. This was a deep-level run. Genomic DNA from each subset was divided evenly over several immunoSEQ plates. Study processing details: For the immunoSEQ data, sequences were junction-only without quality scores, so filtering differed. Libraries were prepared by immunoSEQ multiplex PCR; TCRdb keeps only in-frame clonotypes and omits some of them. The V and J calls and clone size were taken over from that table, and D and trimming were inferred from the DNA. The sample has more than 600,000 clones, roughly 94% seen once. In the naive CD8 group, cells lacked CD45RO and were positively selected for CCR7, so terminally differentiated effector memory CD45RA+ cells were left out. The data belong to a study of shared clonotypes between healthy human individuals. The study, taken as a whole, reports: Lower generation probabilities were found for non-shared clonotypes than for those shared by all four donors.

This rearrangement joins TRBV11-2 to TRBJ1-4; D gene uncertain. The clonotype was recovered from a man younger than 40 in good health. The sample comprised naive CD8+ T cells sorted from blood. The CDR3 nucleotides read TGTGCCAGCAGCTTAGGAACCCTTCATAAACTGTTTTTT. Residues: CASSLGTLHKLFF.